The present T cell receptor beta chain was sequenced within a study of cytomegalovirus exposure and HLA in healthy donors. Study in general: About 179 million T cells yielded some 120 million unique TCR beta sequences in earlier analysis. Some 85 million unique TCRs, all from HLA-typed donors, were included in an early release of the data.

Overall study results and limits: In terms of immune exposure information, only CMV serostatus was available.

60 Vbeta and 13 Jbeta primers were used in PCR. Assay: immunoSEQ multiplex PCR; the TCRdb copy retains only in-frame clones and omits some. Of about 200,000 clones in the sample, about 13% were seen once. Germline V lookup: CDR1 MGHRA, CDR2 YSYEKL. The CDR3 is 16 amino acids. V lost 2 bases to trimming and J lost 1 base, with 14 bases between them. Comments on this clone: The antigen remains unidentified.

The sample was PBMCs. This chain uses TRBV4-1 with TRBJ1-2; maybe TRBD1 (6 bases). The receptor comes from a man aged 50 or older in good health and CMV-seropositive. The CDR3 loop is CASSQTRDIDNYGYTF. CDR3 DNA: TGCGCCAGCAGCCAAACGAGGGACATCGATAACTATGGCTACACCTTC.